The source of this T cell receptor beta chain is a study of blood T cell repertoires in COVID-19. TCRdb keeps only in-frame clones here, not all; method: immunoSEQ multiplex PCR. Among some 80,000 clones listed, about 86% were seen once. This clone has a single count. It is likely a read error, because the conserved phenylalanine at the end of the CDR3 is missing. No DNA is shown, since the ends of the CDR3 on it are uncertain; the CDR3 is the one TCRdb lists. The clonotype comes from a human donor in a cohort sampled during active COVID-19. Sequences were obtained from peripheral blood.

CDR3: CASSEMGQGILEV. The chain has TRBV2 and TRBJ2-2; TRBD1 was called by the table and not checked on the DNA. Germline values: CDR1 SNHLY, CDR2 FYNNEI. Including both end residues, the CDR3 is 13 amino acids long.